This T cell receptor beta chain comes out of a study of monozygotic twins with inflammatory bowel disease (dated by TCRdb to the late 2010s). In the study overall: The complete study included some 28 monozygotic twin pairs: 19 IBD-discordant Danish pairs and nine German pairs, of which four were IBD-concordant and five were IBD-discordant. Within discordant pairs, disease-associated traits were sought mainly by comparing IBD patients with their genetically identical healthy co-twins. Each individual had, on average, about 151 000 unique TCRalpha sequences and 181 000 unique TCRbeta sequences available for analysis.

On this clonotype: Its antigen specificity is not known.

A roughly 2.5 ml peripheral blood sample was drawn into PAXgene tubes per donor and stored at -80°C. Without any T cell sorting, total RNA was extracted from whole blood using the PAXgene blood miRNA kit on an automated QIAcube. Deep TCRalpha and TCRbeta repertoire profiling with unique molecular barcoding was performed on peripheral blood of monozygotic twin pairs concordant or discordant for inflammatory bowel disease. Smoking habits were recorded for all twin pairs, with individuals classified as current, former or never smokers. Receptor libraries were prepared by 5' RACE. For each TCR library, around 3,500 ng of total RNA was used. cDNA was synthesized with SMARTScribe reverse transcriptase in eight separate reactions per sample. During cDNA synthesis, template switching introduced unique molecular identifiers that contained a 6-nucleotide sample barcode. Amplification of TCRalpha and TCRbeta cDNA involved two nested PCRs of approximately 17 and 9 cycles, and each PCR was followed by bead purification. Before amplification, cDNA was treated with uracil DNA-glycosylase and purified using the QIAquick PCR purification kit. The second PCR was the step at which Illumina TruSeq-compatible adapters and sample-specific barcodes were added. Library quality and concentration were checked on TapeStation and Qubit, and libraries were pooled at around 5 ng each. Sequencing of the pooled libraries was done on an Illumina HiSeq2500 single-index Rapid Run using custom sequencing primers and 2 x 100 bp reads. Per the authors' processing: UMI-based consensus assembly with MiGEC version 1.2.6 was used to correct PCR and sequencing errors. MiXCR version 2.1.1 was used to carry out V(D)J alignment, clonotype assembly and CDR3 extraction. To normalise gene usage, clonotype sharing and MAIT/NKT TCR abundance, the analysis used the top 1000, 10 000 and 20 000 clonotypes per sample. Diversity was computed as the inverse Simpson index with the vegan R package after downsampling to 27 000 UMIs. Paired Mann-Whitney U tests were applied to discordant twin pairs, with Benjamini-Hochberg correction for multiple testing. Following reprocessing of the reads by TCRdb, the data hold one row per CDR3 protein sequence and no DNA is available. TCRdb assigned the V and J calls; the authors' analysis was not used. The sample table on file contains some 89,000 distinct CDR3 sequences. Together, the top ten hold approximately 7.4% of the sample.

The research as a whole found: Background noise and inter-individual variability may have been introduced into the repertoires by the differing immunosuppressive treatments among patients. The analysis was unable to tell apart different T cell subtypes. IBD patients shared fewer clonotypes with other individuals than healthy twins did, most markedly in patients showing signs of disease activity. IBD patients had lower TCRbeta repertoire diversity, measured by the inverse Simpson index, than their healthy co-twins. Repertoire similarity did not differ between concordant and discordant twins, which could be due to limited statistical power. The results gave no support for a single strong signal or clonotype linked to IBD.

The CDR3 goes from the cysteine to the phenylalanine over 12 residues. DNA is not on record. CDR1 SGHTA and CDR2 FQGNSA were looked up in the germline V gene. Sequencing used blood. The TCR comes from a human donor with ulcerative colitis or Crohn's disease, or a healthy co-twin of an affected twin (not recorded which). Here the chain combines TRBV7-2 and TRBJ1-5; TCRdb reports TRBD1, a call that lacks DNA to check it against. The CDR3 region has the sequence CASSDPGGPQHF.